Listed here are 28 T cell receptor beta chains from one sample, sequenced in a study of blood T cell repertoires in COVID-19. Method: immunoSEQ multiplex PCR; TCRdb's copy keeps in-frame clones and lacks some. The table has about 130,000 clones, around 86% seen once. The sequenced material came from peripheral blood. The receptor source for this set is a man in his forties with active or convalescent COVID-19.

The chain carries TRBV6-5 and TRBJ2-7; D not certain. CDR1 and CDR2 (germline): MNHEY, SVGAGI. The CDR3 contains 14 residues. Trimming pared 7 bases from V and 3 bases from J, leaving 16 bases between. CDR3 residues: CASTPRSQLYEQYF. Here the CDR3 DNA reads TGTGCCAGCACCCCAAGGAGTCAACTCTACGAGCAGTACTTC.

The chain has TRBV5-5 and TRBJ1-6; D gene uncertain. This CDR3 has 17 amino acids. V lost 4 bases, J lost 0 bases, and 14 bases lay in between. CDR1 is SGHKS and CDR2 is YYEKEE in the germline V gene (reference sequence). CDR3 sequence (DNA): TGTGCCAGCAGCCCCCACTTCCCGAGCTCCTATAATTCACCCCTCCACTTT. Residues: CASSPHFPSSYNSPLHF.

The genes are TRBV18 and TRBJ1-1; D perhaps matches TRBD1 (5 bases). Trimming removed 3 bases at V and 5 bases at J, with 10 bases between. CDR3 length: 13 residues. Per the germline V gene, CDR1 is KGHSH and CDR2 is LQKENI. CDR3 residues: CASSPVQETEAFF. The CDR3 coding sequence is TGTGCCAGCTCACCCGTACAGGAAACTGAAGCTTTCTTT.

The CDR3 spells CASRSGGAETQYF. The CDR3 nucleotides read TGTGCCAGCAGATCCGGGGGGGCAGAGACCCAGTACTTC. The chain recombines TRBV6-5 with TRBJ2-5; 8 bases match TRBD2. Germline CDR1 is MNHEY and CDR2 is SVGAGI. The CDR3 totals 13 residues. V shed 6 bases and J 4 bases; nucleotides not matched to a gene: 4.

The chain recombines TRBV7-3 with TRBJ2-6, with D tentatively TRBD1 (5 bases). Germline lookup yields CDR1 SGHTA and CDR2 FQGTGA. The CDR3 length is 13 residues. Trimming shortened V by 9 bases and J by 2 bases, and 8 bases separated the two germline ends. The CDR3, as DNA: TGTGCCAGTCGGACAACTGGGGCCAACGTCCTGACTTTC. Amino acids: CASRTTGANVLTF.

The rearrangement joins TRBV7-2 to TRBJ2-7, with 7 bases identical to TRBD2. Germline CDR1 and CDR2: SGHTA and FQGNSA. V dropped 6 bases and J dropped 6; count of bases not matched to a gene: 14. CDR3 length: 15 amino acids. The CDR3 is CASSRGSRGGREQYF. The CDR3 DNA reads as TGTGCCAGCAGTAGAGGGTCGAGGGGAGGGCGCGAGCAGTACTTC.

V usage is TRBV3-1 (or the pseudogene TRBV3-2) and J usage is TRBJ1-5; D is uncertain. This CDR3 is 14 amino acids long. Germline V gene lookup returns CDR1 LGHDT and CDR2 YNNKEL (reference sequence). Trimming removed 0 bases at V and 6 bases at J, with 9 bases between. The CDR3 region has the DNA TGTGCCAGCAGCCAAGAACCGGGGTTTCAGCCCCAGCATTTT. It translates to CASSQEPGFQPQHF.

The chain recombines TRBV6-6 with TRBJ2-5; 8 bases line up with TRBD1. The germline gives CDR1 MNHNY, CDR2 SVGAGI (reference sequence). The junction had 10 bases not matched to a gene; V was cut back by 6 bases and J by 4 bases. The CDR3 has 15 residues. The CDR3 sequence: CASSRNSDRGETQYF. In DNA form, the CDR3 reads TGTGCCAGCAGCCGAAACAGCGACAGGGGAGAGACCCAGTACTTC.

The genes are TRBV10-3 and TRBJ2-5, with D possibly being TRBD2 (5 bases). The CDR3 consists of 13 residues. V lost 4 bases and J lost 3, with 9 bases in between. Germline loops: CDR1 ENHRY, CDR2 SYGVKD. The CDR3 DNA is TGTGCCATCAGTGCCGGGGAGAAAGAGACCCAGTACTTC. Residues: CAISAGEKETQYF.

This clone appeared once. The chain is built from TRBV6-5 and TRBJ2-5, with 11 bases identical to TRBD1. Germline CDR1 is MNHEY and CDR2 is SVGAGI. This CDR3 comprises 14 residues. Losses at the gene ends were 5 bases for V and 6 bases for J; bases not matched to a gene: 5. Here the CDR3 DNA reads TGTGCCAGCAGTCGGACAGGGGGCGCGCAGACCCAGTACTTC. It is translated as CASSRTGGAQTQYF.

By sample share, this clone is medium-sized (0.01 to 0.1%). The gene calls are TRBV5-4 and TRBJ2-7; 10 bases fit TRBD2. V shed 4 bases, J shed 2 bases, and the junction held 3 bases outside the gene matches. The CDR3 covers 14 residues. CDR1 and CDR2 from the germline V gene are SGHNT and YYREEE (reference sequence). The CDR3 is CASSMLAGAYEQYF. For the CDR3, the DNA is TGTGCCAGCAGCATGCTAGCGGGGGCCTACGAGCAGTACTTC.

The rearrangement uses TRBV11-2 and TRBJ2-6, with D maybe TRBD2 (6 bases). Trimming removed 5 bases at V and 0 bases at J, with 11 bases between. The CDR3 is 16 amino acids. CDR1 is SGHAT and CDR2 is FQNNGV in the germline V gene. The CDR3 region is CASSPRGASGANVLTF. The CDR3 coding sequence is TGTGCCAGCAGCCCCCGCGGGGCCTCTGGGGCCAACGTCCTGACTTTC.

The chain couples TRBV28 to TRBJ1-1; no reliable D call. The V and J ends lost 6 bases and 7 bases respectively, with 9 bases between them. The germline V gene encodes CDR1 MDHEN and CDR2 SYDVKM. The CDR3 is 11 residues long. CDR3 sequence reads: CASSRGLEAFF. The CDR3 DNA reads as TGTGCCAGCAGCCGTGGACTTGAAGCTTTCTTT.

The rearrangement joins TRBV13 to TRBJ1-3; the D is unclear. The germline gives CDR1 PRHDT, CDR2 FYEKMQ (reference sequence). Trimming removed 5 bases from V and 0 bases from J, with 17 bases in between. There are 17 residues in the CDR3. CDR3 bases: TGTGCCAGCAGCCCCCCTGGGGTAGGGAGCTCTGGAAACACCATATATTTT. It translates to CASSPPGVGSSGNTIYF. Combining the CDR3 with reference TRBV13 and TRBJ1-3 gives the whole variable domain AAGVIQSPRHLIKEKRETATLKCYPIPRHDTVYWYQQGPGQDPQFLISFYEKMQSDKGSIPDRFSAQQFSDYHSELNMSSLELGDSALYFCASSPPGVGSSGNTIYFGEGSWLTVV.

The chain recombines TRBV30 with TRBJ2-5; possible D gene TRBD2, 6 bases. V lost 0 bases to trimming and J lost 2 bases, with 10 bases between them. CDR1 GTSNPN and CDR2 SVGIG come from the germline V gene (reference sequence). CDR3 size: 14 residues. The CDR3 nucleotides are TGTGCCTGGAGTGTATTTCGGGGGCAAGAGACCCAGTACTTC. As protein: CAWSVFRGQETQYF.

The sample holds one count of this clone. The chain links TRBV11-2 to TRBJ1-5; D unclear. The CDR3 has 12 residues. Deletions cut 6 bases from V and 9 bases from J, with 12 bases between. Germline V gene lookup returns CDR1 SGHAT and CDR2 FQNNGV. CDR3 in amino acids: CASSFDGRPQHF. CDR3 nucleotides: TGTGCCAGCAGTTTCGATGGGCGGCCCCAGCATTTT.

The chain is built from TRBV5-4 and TRBJ1-2; a weak D match, TRBD1 (6 bases). The length of the CDR3 is 12 residues. The V end was cut by 4 bases, the J end by 7 bases, with 11 bases between. Germline CDR1 SGHNT, CDR2 YYREEE (reference sequence). CDR3 coding DNA: TGTGCCAGCAGCGATACAGGGACTGGCTACACCTTC. Protein: CASSDTGTGYTF.

The sample holds one count of this clone. The chain couples TRBV7-2 to TRBJ2-3; weak D call: TRBD2 (6 bases). Trimming pared 6 bases from V and 1 base from J, leaving 14 bases between. This CDR3 spans 15 amino acids. Germline assignment: CDR1 SGHTA and CDR2 FQGNSA. The CDR3 is CASRKPGLGTDTQYF. The DNA of the CDR3 is TGTGCCAGCAGAAAACCGGGACTGGGCACAGATACGCAGTATTTT.

This chain links TRBV6-2 or TRBV6-3 with TRBJ2-7; 11 nucleotides match TRBD1. The V gene end was trimmed by 2 bases and the J gene end by 6 bases; junction bases not matched to a gene: 3. The germline V gene has CDR1 MNHEY and CDR2 SVGEGT. The CDR3 sequence is 14 residues long. CDR3 bases: TGTGCCAGCAGTTACCGGACAGGGGGCTTCGAGCAGTACTTC. Its protein product is CASSYRTGGFEQYF.

This sequence joins TRBV6-2 or TRBV6-3 and TRBJ2-5, with 9 bases lining up with TRBD2. Germline lookup yields CDR1 MNHEY and CDR2 SVGEGT. Losses at the gene ends were 5 bases for V and 1 base for J; bases not matched to a gene: 14. There are 18 residues in the CDR3. CDR3 DNA: TGTGCCAGCAGTCCCCTGGCTGGTCTAGCGGGGTTCCAAGAGACCCAGTACTTC. Translation: CASSPLAGLAGFQETQYF.

J is TRBJ2-3 and V is TRBV5-1; 13 bases map to TRBD2. The CDR3 contains 14 residues. The ends lost 4 bases at V and 6 bases at J; junction bases unmatched: 2. Germline V gene lookup returns CDR1 SGHRS and CDR2 YFSETQ. The chain's CDR3 is CASSGTSGADTQYF. In nucleotides, the CDR3 is TGCGCCAGCAGCGGGACTAGCGGGGCTGATACGCAGTATTTT.

V is TRBV6-5 and J is TRBJ2-1, with D unresolved. V was clipped by 4 bases and J by 3 bases, with 7 bases between them. This CDR3 has 13 amino acids. Germline V lookup: CDR1 MNHEY, CDR2 SVGAGI. The CDR3 protein is CASSLGRYNEQFF. In DNA form, the CDR3 reads TGTGCCAGCAGTTTGGGCCGCTACAATGAGCAGTTCTTC.

The chain recombines TRBV29-1 with TRBJ1-4, with D possibly matching TRBD1 (5 bases). Germline CDR1 and CDR2: SQVTM and ANQGSEA. V was clipped by 4 bases and J by 7 bases, with 10 bases between them. The CDR3 runs to 12 residues. The CDR3 reads CSVGGEGEKLFF. The CDR3 bases are TGCAGCGTTGGAGGGGAGGGTGAAAAACTGTTTTTT.

The CDR3: CASSPPSRGGQPQHF. In DNA, the CDR3 is TGTGCCAGCTCACCACCATCCAGGGGCGGTCAGCCCCAGCATTTT. J is TRBJ1-5 and V is TRBV18; maybe TRBD1 (6 bases). This CDR3 comprises 15 residues. The germline V gene encodes CDR1 KGHSH and CDR2 LQKENI. The ends were cut back, 0 bases at V and 6 bases at J, with 12 bases in the middle.

The chain has TRBV19 and TRBJ2-7; D not resolved. The CDR3 contains 12 residues. CDR1 is LNHDA, CDR2 SQIVND, per germline (reference sequence). V lost 10 bases and J 2 bases, leaving 12 bases between the germline ends. CDR3 nucleotides: TGTGCCAATCGTGACATAGCCTACGAGCAGTACTTC. Its translation: CANRDIAYEQYF.

The J gene is TRBJ2-7, the V gene TRBV7-2; tentatively, D is TRBD1 (6 bases). CDR3 size: 13 residues. Per the germline V gene, CDR1 is SGHTA and CDR2 is FQGNSA. V was cut by 2 bases and J by 3 bases, with 8 bases left in between. The CDR3 loop is CASSLNRDYEQYF. The CDR3 nucleotides read TGTGCCAGCAGCTTAAACAGGGACTACGAGCAGTACTTC. Full variable domain (remainder filled in from reference TRBV7-2 and TRBJ2-7): GAGVSQSPSNKVTEKGKDVELRCDPISGHTALYWYRQSLGQGLEFLIYFQGNSAPDKSGLPSDRFSAERTGGSVSTLTIQRTQQEDSAVYLCASSLNRDYEQYFGPGTRLTVT.

This sequence joins TRBV14 and TRBJ2-1; TRBD1 matches at 10 bases. The V gene end was trimmed by 8 bases and the J gene end by 8 bases; junction bases not matched to a gene: 9. The germline V gene encodes CDR1 SGHDN and CDR2 FVKESK. The CDR3 totals 14 residues. For the CDR3, the DNA is TGTGCCAGCGGATCGACAGGGGGCCTGGATGAGCAGTTCTTC. Amino acids: CASGSTGGLDEQFF.

This clone was observed many times. The chain employs TRBV5-6 and TRBJ2-1; 8 bases line up with TRBD2. Germline V gives CDR1 SGHDT, CDR2 YYEEEE. This CDR3 comprises 16 residues. J was trimmed by 2 bases and V by 5 bases; bases with no gene match: 9. CDR3 DNA: TGTGCCAGCAGTGGATTAGCGGGGCCTGCCTACAATGAGCAGTTCTTC. Amino acids: CASSGLAGPAYNEQFF.